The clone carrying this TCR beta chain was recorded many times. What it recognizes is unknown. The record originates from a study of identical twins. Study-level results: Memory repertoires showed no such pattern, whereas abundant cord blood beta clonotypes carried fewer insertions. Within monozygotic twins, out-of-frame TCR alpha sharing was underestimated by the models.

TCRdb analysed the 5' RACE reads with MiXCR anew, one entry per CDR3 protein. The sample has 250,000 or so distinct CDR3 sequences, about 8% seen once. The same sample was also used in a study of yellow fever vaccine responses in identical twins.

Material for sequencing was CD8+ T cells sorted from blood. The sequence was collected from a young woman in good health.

CDR3: CASSFQASSYNEQFF. Written as DNA, the CDR3 is TGTGCCAGCAGCTTTCAGGCGAGCTCCTACAATGAGCAGTTCTTC. V usage is TRBV7-3 and J usage is TRBJ2-1; D is unclear. V dropped 3 bases and J dropped 0 bases, with 9 bases sitting between them. The germline V gene has CDR1 SGHTA and CDR2 FQGTGA. The CDR3 extends over 15 amino acids. The variable domain in full, with the rest retrieved from reference TRBV7-3 and TRBJ2-1, is GAGVSQTPSNKVTEKGKYVELRCDPISGHTALYWYRQSLGQGPEFLIYFQGTGAADDSGLPNDRFFAVRPEGSVSTLKIQRTERGDSAVYLCASSFQASSYNEQFFGPGTRLTVL.